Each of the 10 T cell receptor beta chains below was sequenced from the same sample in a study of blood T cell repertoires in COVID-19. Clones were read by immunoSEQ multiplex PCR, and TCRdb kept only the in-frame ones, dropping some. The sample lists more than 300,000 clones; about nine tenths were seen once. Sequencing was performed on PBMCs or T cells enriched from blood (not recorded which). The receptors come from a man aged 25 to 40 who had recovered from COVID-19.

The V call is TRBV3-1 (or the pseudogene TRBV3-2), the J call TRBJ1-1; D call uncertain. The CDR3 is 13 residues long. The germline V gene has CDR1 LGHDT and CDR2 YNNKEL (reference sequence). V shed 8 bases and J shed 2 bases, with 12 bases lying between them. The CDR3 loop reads CASSGYRNTEAFF. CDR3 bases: TGTGCCAGCTCCGGCTACAGAAACACTGAAGCTTTCTTT.

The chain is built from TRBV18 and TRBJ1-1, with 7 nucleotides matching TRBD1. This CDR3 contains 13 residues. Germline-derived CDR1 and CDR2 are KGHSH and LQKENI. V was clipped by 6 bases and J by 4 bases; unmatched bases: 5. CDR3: CASSWDSLTEAFF. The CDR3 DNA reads TGTGCCAGCTCCTGGGACAGCCTCACTGAAGCTTTCTTT.

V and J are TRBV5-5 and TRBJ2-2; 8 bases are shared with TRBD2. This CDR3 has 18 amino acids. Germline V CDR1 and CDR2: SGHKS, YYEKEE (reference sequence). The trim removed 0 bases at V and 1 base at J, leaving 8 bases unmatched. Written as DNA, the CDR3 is TGTGCCAGCAGCTTGGGTCTGCGGGGGGCACAGAACACCGGGGAGCTGTTTTTT. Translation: CASSLGLRGAQNTGELFF.

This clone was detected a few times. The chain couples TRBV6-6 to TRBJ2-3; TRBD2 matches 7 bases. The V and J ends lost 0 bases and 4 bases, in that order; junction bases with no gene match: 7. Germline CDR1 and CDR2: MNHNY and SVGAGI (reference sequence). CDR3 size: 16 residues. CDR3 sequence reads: CASSYSASGSADTQYF. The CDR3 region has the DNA TGTGCCAGCAGTTACTCGGCTAGCGGATCTGCAGATACGCAGTATTTT.

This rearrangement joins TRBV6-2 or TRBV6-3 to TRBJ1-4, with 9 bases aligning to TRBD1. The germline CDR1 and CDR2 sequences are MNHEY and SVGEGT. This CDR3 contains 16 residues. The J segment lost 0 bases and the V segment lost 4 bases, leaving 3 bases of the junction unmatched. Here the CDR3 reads CASSSGTGTTNEKLFF. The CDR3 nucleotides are TGTGCCAGCAGTTCCGGGACAGGGACAACTAATGAAAAACTGTTTTTT.

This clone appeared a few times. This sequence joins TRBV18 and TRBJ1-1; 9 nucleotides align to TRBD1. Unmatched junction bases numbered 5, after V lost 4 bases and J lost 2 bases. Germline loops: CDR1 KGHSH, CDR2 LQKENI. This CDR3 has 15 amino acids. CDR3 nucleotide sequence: TGTGCCAGCTCACTATGGACAGGGGAAAACACTGAAGCTTTCTTT. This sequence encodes CASSLWTGENTEAFF.

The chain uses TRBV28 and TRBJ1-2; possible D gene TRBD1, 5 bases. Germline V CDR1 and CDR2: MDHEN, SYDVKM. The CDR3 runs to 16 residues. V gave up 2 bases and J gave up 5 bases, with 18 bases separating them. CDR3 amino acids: CASSLRGFSRFYGYTF. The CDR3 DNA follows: TGTGCCAGCAGTTTAAGGGGCTTCTCCCGGTTTTATGGCTACACCTTC.

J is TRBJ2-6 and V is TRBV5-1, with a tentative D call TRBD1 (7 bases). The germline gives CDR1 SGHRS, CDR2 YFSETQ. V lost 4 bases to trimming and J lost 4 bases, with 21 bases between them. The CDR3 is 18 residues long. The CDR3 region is CASSPGGTASSGANVLTF. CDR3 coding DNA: TGCGCCAGCAGCCCTGGGGGGACAGCTAGTAGCGGGGCCAACGTCCTGACTTTC.

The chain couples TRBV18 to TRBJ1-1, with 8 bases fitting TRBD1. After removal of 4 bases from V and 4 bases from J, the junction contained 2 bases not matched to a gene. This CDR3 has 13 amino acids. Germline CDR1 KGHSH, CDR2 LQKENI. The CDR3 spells CASSLQGVTEAFF. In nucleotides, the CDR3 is TGTGCCAGCTCACTACAGGGGGTCACTGAAGCTTTCTTT.

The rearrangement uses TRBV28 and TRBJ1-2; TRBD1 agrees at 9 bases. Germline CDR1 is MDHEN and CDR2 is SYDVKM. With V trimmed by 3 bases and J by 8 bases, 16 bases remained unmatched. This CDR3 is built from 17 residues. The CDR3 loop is CASSFFSFPGQGRGYTF. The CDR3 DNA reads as TGTGCCAGCAGTTTTTTTAGTTTTCCGGGACAGGGAAGGGGCTACACCTTC.